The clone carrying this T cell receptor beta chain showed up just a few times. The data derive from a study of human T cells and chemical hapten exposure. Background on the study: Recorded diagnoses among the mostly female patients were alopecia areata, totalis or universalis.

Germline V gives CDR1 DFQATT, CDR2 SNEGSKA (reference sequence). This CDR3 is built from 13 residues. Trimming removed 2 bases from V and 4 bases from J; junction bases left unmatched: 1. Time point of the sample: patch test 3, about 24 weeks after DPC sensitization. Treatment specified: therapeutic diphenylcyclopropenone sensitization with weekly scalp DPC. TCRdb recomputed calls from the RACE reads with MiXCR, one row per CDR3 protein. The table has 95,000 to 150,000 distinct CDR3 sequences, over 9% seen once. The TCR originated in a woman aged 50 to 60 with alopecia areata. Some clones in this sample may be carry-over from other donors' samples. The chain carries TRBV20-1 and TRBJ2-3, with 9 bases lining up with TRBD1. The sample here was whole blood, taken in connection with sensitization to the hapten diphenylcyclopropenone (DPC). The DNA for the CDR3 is TGCAGTGCTAGAAGGACAGGGGCAGATACGCAGTATTTT. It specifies CSARRTGADTQYF.